Shown below are 17 T cell receptor beta chains from a single sample sequenced in a study of T cell responses to AZD1222 COVID-19 vaccine. Generated by immunoSEQ multiplex PCR, the TCRdb table keeps only in-frame clones and is missing some. The sample has 85,000 to 90,000 clones, approximately 88% seen once. This material consisted of peripheral blood, taken 28 days after the second AZD1222 dose. The receptors were sampled from an adult who received the AZD1222 COVID-19 vaccine.

The chain is built from TRBV23-1 and TRBJ1-5; D remains unclear. TRBV23-1 is identified as an open reading frame with a role that is uncertain. V dropped 0 bases and J dropped 0 bases, with 12 bases sitting between them. The CDR3 extends over 17 amino acids. The CDR3 spells CASSQSSRAVSNQPQHF. The CDR3 DNA is TGCGCCAGCAGTCAATCATCCCGGGCAGTTAGCAATCAGCCCCAGCATTTT.

The chain recombines TRBV18 with TRBJ1-1; D gene unclear. CDR3 length: 16 residues. Trimming left V 6 bases short and J 0 bases short, with 17 bases between. Per germline, CDR1 KGHSH and CDR2 LQKENI. In nucleotides, the CDR3 is TGTGCCAGCTCCCAGGCGGTGAGCCAAGTGAACACTGAAGCTTTCTTT. The encoded protein is CASSQAVSQVNTEAFF.

The chain is built from TRBV30 and TRBJ1-4; tentatively, D is TRBD1 (5 bases). Germline CDR1 and CDR2: GTSNPN and SVGIG (reference sequence). This CDR3 spans 15 amino acids. Trimming shortened V by 2 bases and J by 8 bases, and 18 bases separated the two germline ends. This CDR3 is CAWSRGTQMGEKLFF. In DNA form, the CDR3 reads TGTGCCTGGAGTCGGGGGACCCAGATGGGGGAAAAACTGTTTTTT.

The chain couples TRBV13 to TRBJ1-5; D perhaps matches TRBD1 (5 bases). Trimming cost V 2 bases and J 6 bases, with 8 bases left between them. This CDR3 is 13 amino acids long. Germline values: CDR1 PRHDT, CDR2 FYEKMQ (reference sequence). In nucleotides, the CDR3 is TGTGCCAGCAGCTTATCAGGGACTCAGCCCCAGCATTTT. Its protein product is CASSLSGTQPQHF.

The chain carries TRBV7-9 and TRBJ1-2; D might be TRBD1 (5 bases). V was shortened by 7 bases and J by 8 bases, with 14 bases between the two germline ends. Germline V gives CDR1 SEHNR, CDR2 FQNEAQ (reference sequence). The CDR3 has 12 amino acids. The CDR3 DNA sequence: TGTGCCAGCATGCAGGGAGTAATAGGCTACACCTTC. This gives the protein CASMQGVIGYTF.

This clone has just one count. This chain joins TRBV6-5 and TRBJ2-2; D remains unclear. Germline V gene lookup returns CDR1 MNHEY and CDR2 SVGAGI. The CDR3 length is 13 residues. The V end was cut by 2 bases, the J end by 6 bases, with 7 bases between. The CDR3 region is CASSYERSGELFF. The CDR3 nucleotides read TGTGCCAGCAGTTACGAGAGGTCCGGGGAGCTGTTTTTT.

The rearrangement links TRBV16 to TRBJ2-6; 9 bases are a match to TRBD1. Per the germline V gene, CDR1 is KGHSY and CDR2 is FQNENV. The CDR3 consists of 17 residues. V trimming: 5 bases; J trimming: 4 bases; junction bases outside the gene matches: 9. CDR3 region: CASSAGTGNTGANVLTF. CDR3 nucleotides: TGTGCCAGCAGCGCCGGGACAGGGAATACAGGGGCCAACGTCCTGACTTTC.

The chain has TRBV10-1 and TRBJ2-2; D possibly matches TRBD1 or TRBD2 (6 bases each). The CDR3 runs to 16 residues. Germline V gene lookup returns CDR1 WNHNN and CDR2 SYGVQD (reference sequence). Trimming left V 3 bases short and J 1 base short, with 12 bases between. The CDR3 nucleotides are TGCGCCAGCAGTGATCCGGGGGCCGGGAACACCGGGGAGCTGTTTTTT. Amino acid sequence: CASSDPGAGNTGELFF.

The rearrangement joins TRBV5-6 to TRBJ2-1; tentatively, D is TRBD1 or TRBD2 (5 bases each). Per the germline V gene, CDR1 is SGHDT and CDR2 is YYEEEE. The CDR3 extends over 16 amino acids. Trimming removed 4 bases at V and 0 bases at J, with 14 bases between. The CDR3 coding sequence is TGTGCCAGCAGCCCAACCCGGGGCTACTCCTACAATGAGCAGTTCTTC. Translation gives CASSPTRGYSYNEQFF.

This chain connects TRBV19 to TRBJ1-1; 9 bases match TRBD1. The CDR3 has 17 residues. The trim removed 7 bases at V and 0 bases at J, leaving 12 bases unmatched. Per the germline V gene, CDR1 is LNHDA and CDR2 is SQIVND (reference sequence). The CDR3, as DNA: TGTGCCAGTATTGCCGGGACAGGGACTTTAATGAACACTGAAGCTTTCTTT. This codes for CASIAGTGTLMNTEAFF.

The chain combines TRBV9 with TRBJ1-1; D ambiguous. V was trimmed by 0 bases and J by 1 base, leaving 4 bases between them. Germline values: CDR1 SGDLS, CDR2 YYNGEE. This CDR3 has 13 amino acids. CDR3 region: CASSVEGNTEAFF. Written as DNA, the CDR3 is TGTGCCAGCAGCGTAGAGGGGAACACTGAAGCTTTCTTT.

The chain combines TRBV7-8 with TRBJ2-5; 9 nucleotides agree with TRBD1. The ends lost 7 bases at V and 0 bases at J; junction bases unmatched: 9. This CDR3 comprises 16 residues. The germline gives CDR1 SGHVS, CDR2 FQNEAQ. The CDR3 spells CASKPGQGSYQETQYF. CDR3 DNA: TGTGCCAGCAAACCCGGACAGGGGTCGTACCAAGAGACCCAGTACTTC.

The V and J genes are TRBV7-7 and TRBJ2-3, with TRBD2 identical over 12 bases. The CDR3 runs 15 residues. Trimming at V came to 5 bases and at J to 1 base, leaving 1 base not matched to a gene. Germline V lookup: CDR1 SSHAT, CDR2 FNYEAQ (reference sequence). CDR3 in DNA: TGTGCCAGCAGCCGGACTAGCGGGGGCACAGATACGCAGTATTTT. Translated: CASSRTSGGTDTQYF.

The chain recombines TRBV7-2 with TRBJ1-2; D may be TRBD1 (5 bases). The ends were cut back, 7 bases at V and 0 bases at J, with 18 bases in the middle. CDR1 SGHTA and CDR2 FQGNSA come from the germline V gene. The CDR3 spans 16 residues. The CDR3 loop reads CASTQKGTAANYGYTF. The CDR3 DNA is TGTGCCAGCACCCAAAAGGGGACGGCAGCTAACTATGGCTACACCTTC.

The chain recombines TRBV27 with TRBJ1-4; D uncertain. CDR1 and CDR2 (germline): MNHEY, SMNVEV (reference sequence). This CDR3 is built from 14 residues. V lost 7 bases to trimming and J lost 3 bases, with 12 bases between them. CDR3 sequence: CASTRTGANEKLFF. CDR3 in DNA: TGTGCCAGCACCCGTACCGGGGCTAATGAAAAACTGTTTTTT. Together with reference TRBV27 and TRBJ1-4, the CDR3 gives the full variable domain: EAQVTQNPRYLITVTGKKLTVTCSQNMNHEYMSWYRQDPGLGLRQIYYSMNVEVTDKGDVPEGYKVSRKEKRNFPLILESPSPNQTSLYFCASTRTGANEKLFFGSGTQLSVL.

The CDR3 sequence: CASSMTSEGTEAFF. In DNA, the CDR3 is TGTGCCAGTAGTATGACTTCGGAGGGCACTGAAGCTTTCTTT. The genes are TRBV19 and TRBJ1-1; D uncertain. V was cut by 3 bases and J by 4 bases, with 12 bases left in between. Germline CDR1 is LNHDA and CDR2 is SQIVND (reference sequence). This CDR3 region has 14 residues.

This chain joins TRBV3-1 (or the pseudogene TRBV3-2) and TRBJ1-3; 9 nucleotides agree with TRBD1. The junction had 9 bases not matched to a gene; V was cut back by 6 bases and J by 9 bases. The CDR3 consists of 14 residues. Germline V CDR1 and CDR2: LGHDT, YNNKEL (reference sequence). The CDR3 region is CASSRQGQGGTIYF. The CDR3 DNA reads as TGTGCCAGCAGTCGGCAGGGACAGGGAGGCACCATATATTTT.